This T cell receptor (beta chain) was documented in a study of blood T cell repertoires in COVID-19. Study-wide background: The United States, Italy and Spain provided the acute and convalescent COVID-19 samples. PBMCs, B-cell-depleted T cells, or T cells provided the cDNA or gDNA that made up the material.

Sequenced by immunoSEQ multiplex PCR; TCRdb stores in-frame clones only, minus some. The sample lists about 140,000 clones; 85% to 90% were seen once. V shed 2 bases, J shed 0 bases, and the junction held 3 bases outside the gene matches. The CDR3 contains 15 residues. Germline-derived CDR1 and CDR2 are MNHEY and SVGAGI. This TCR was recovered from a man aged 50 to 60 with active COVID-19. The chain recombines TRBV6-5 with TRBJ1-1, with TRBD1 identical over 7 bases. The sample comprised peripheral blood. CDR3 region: CASSYGTAMNTEAFF. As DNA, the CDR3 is TGTGCCAGCAGTTACGGGACAGCTATGAACACTGAAGCTTTCTTT.